This is a list of T cell receptor beta chains from one sample in a study of beta chain features in type 1 diabetes. Profiling relied on immunoSEQ multiplex PCR, and the TCRdb table lists in-frame clones only, not all of them. The repertoire holds 390,000 or so clones, with more than 11% as singletons. The sequenced material came from naive CD4+ T cells from blood. These receptors were collected from a man aged 25 to 40 in good health. The CDR3 runs from the conserved cysteine through the conserved F or W. A D gene is named only where the DNA matches it firmly. Expanded clones are given a class, and other clones once, few, many or no size at all.

D gene	V gene	clone size	J gene	CDR3 DNA	CDR3 protein
NA	TRBV6-1	few	TRBJ2-5	TGTGCCAGCAGTGCAACAGGGGAGACCCAGTACTTC	CASSATGETQYF
NA	TRBV27	NA	TRBJ1-1	TGTGCCAGCAGTTCATATAACACTGAAGCTTTCTTT	CASSSYNTEAFF
NA	TRBV5-6	few	TRBJ1-1	TGTGCCAGCAGCCCAGTAGGCGGCACTGAAGCTTTCTTT	CASSPVGGTEAFF
NA	TRBV20-1	few	TRBJ1-2	TGCAGTGCTAGGCTAGACTATGGCTACACCTTC	CSARLDYGYTF
NA	TRBV4-3	NA	TRBJ1-1	TGCGCCAGCAGCCCGACCTCAACCACTGAAGCTTTCTTT	CASSPTSTTEAFF
NA	TRBV11-2	few	TRBJ2-1	TGTGCCAGCAGCTTCCTGTCGGGAAATGAGCAGTTCTTC	CASSFLSGNEQFF
NA	TRBV11-2	NA	TRBJ1-1	TGTGCCAGCAGCTCCCAGCGGCTTACAGGGAAAATGAACACTGAAGCTTTCTTT	CASSSQRLTGKMNTEAFF
NA	TRBV4-3	NA	TRBJ2-3	TGCGCCAGCAGCCAGACAGCGACAGATACGCAGTATTTT	CASSQTATDTQYF
TRBD2	TRBV4-3	NA	TRBJ2-5	TGCGCCAGCAGCCAAGGGGGACTAGCCTGGGAGACCCAGTACTTC	CASSQGGLAWETQYF
TRBD1	TRBV7-9	few	TRBJ1-1	TGTGCCAGCAGCTTACCCCCGGACAGGGGAGAAGCTTTCTTT	CASSLPPDRGEAFF
TRBD1	TRBV7-2	NA	TRBJ1-2	TGTGCCAGCAGCTACTGGACAGGGGATGGCTACACCTTC	CASSYWTGDGYTF
NA	TRBV27	few	TRBJ1-1	TGTGCCAGCAGTTTTTCAGGGGAGAACACTGAAGCTTTCTTT	CASSFSGENTEAFF
NA	TRBV29-1	NA	TRBJ2-3	TGCAGCGTGGAGGGACGGGCCCTAGCAGATACGCAGTATTTT	CSVEGRALADTQYF
NA	TRBV30	NA	TRBJ1-5	TGTGCCTGGGCCATCACCCCGGGACCCCAGCATTTT	CAWAITPGPQHF
TRBD1	TRBV28	NA	TRBJ1-5	TGTGCCAGCAGTTTTACAGGGGCCGGCACCCAGCATTTT	CASSFTGAGTQHF
TRBD1	TRBV9	few	TRBJ2-1	TGTGCCAGCAGCACAACGCTCGGGACAGGGTACAATGAGCAGTTCTTC	CASSTTLGTGYNEQFF
NA	TRBV6-5	few	TRBJ2-4	TGTGCCAGCAGTTACGAGGCAGGGCCAAACATTCAGTACTTC	CASSYEAGPNIQYF
NA	TRBV30	NA	TRBJ1-3	TGTGCCTGGAGTGTAGTAAGCTCTGGAAACACCATATATTTT	CAWSVVSSGNTIYF
TRBD2	TRBV5-1	few	TRBJ2-1	TGCGCCAGCAGCTCAATAGCGGGAGGTTCAGGCAATGAGCAGTTCTTC	CASSSIAGGSGNEQFF
TRBD2	TRBV29-1	NA	TRBJ2-1	TGCAGCCTACGGGGGGGAGACAATGAGCAGTTCTTC	CSLRGGDNEQFF
NA	TRBV5-6	NA	TRBJ2-5	TGTGCCAGCAGCTTAGGGTCCCTCCAAGAGACCCAGTACTTC	CASSLGSLQETQYF
NA	TRBV7-2	few	TRBJ2-6	TGTGCCAGCAGCTTAGCGCTAATAGGGGCTGGGGCCAACGTCCTGACTTTC	CASSLALIGAGANVLTF
NA	TRBV7-2	NA	TRBJ1-2	TGTGCCAGCAGCCCGAATACCTATGGCTACACCTTC	CASSPNTYGYTF
TRBD2	TRBV7-2	few	TRBJ2-5	TGTGCCAGCAGCCCCATTCCAGCGGGGGGGCGGGAGACCCAGTACTTC	CASSPIPAGGRETQYF
TRBD1	TRBV7-2	NA	TRBJ2-7	TGTGCCAGCAGCTTAAGGGACAGAAACTACGAGCAGTACTTC	CASSLRDRNYEQYF
TRBD2	TRBV9	NA	TRBJ2-1	TGTGCCAGCAGCGTAGTCCCTAGCGGGATCGGCAATGAGCAGTTCTTC	CASSVVPSGIGNEQFF
NA	TRBV5-1	few	TRBJ2-7	TGCGCCAGCAGCTTGGTGCAGGGGACTTGGTACGAGCAGTACTTC	CASSLVQGTWYEQYF
NA	TRBV5-1	NA	TRBJ2-7	TGCGCCAGCAGCTTGGATGGAAGTGGATACGAGCAGTACTTC	CASSLDGSGYEQYF
TRBD2	TRBV7-2	few	TRBJ2-2	TGTGCCAGCAGCTTAACGGGGGGTTTAAACACCGGGGAGCTGTTTTTT	CASSLTGGLNTGELFF
NA	TRBV9	NA	TRBJ1-2	TGTGCCAGCAGCGTAGGCGGGGGGCGCCGCTATGGCTACACCTTC	CASSVGGGRRYGYTF
NA	TRBV30	few	TRBJ2-1	TGTGCCTGGAGTGCGGGTCTGAACAATGAGCAGTTCTTC	CAWSAGLNNEQFF
TRBD2	TRBV7-2	once	TRBJ2-1	TGTGCCAGCAGCTTAGAGGCAGCGGGAGCCCACAATGAGCAGTTCTTC	CASSLEAAGAHNEQFF
NA	TRBV9	NA	TRBJ2-1	TGTGCCAGCAGCGTAGGGCTAGCCTACAATGAGCAGTTCTTC	CASSVGLAYNEQFF
NA	TRBV11-2	NA	TRBJ2-3	TGTGCCAGCAGCTCCAACCGGGCTGCAGATACGCAGTATTTT	CASSSNRAADTQYF
NA	TRBV7-2	few	TRBJ2-2	TGTGCCAGCAGCTTAGCGGCGACAGAGGTCGGGGAGCTGTTTTTT	CASSLAATEVGELFF
TRBD1	TRBV4-3	NA	TRBJ2-2	TGCGCCAGCAGCCAAGTGGGGACAGGGGTTCTTATCGGGGAGCTGTTTTTT	CASSQVGTGVLIGELFF
TRBD1	TRBV7-8	NA	TRBJ1-1	TGTGCCAGCAGCACCGGACAGGGGAGAGAAGCTTTCTTT	CASSTGQGREAFF
NA	TRBV27	NA	TRBJ1-1	TGTGCCAGCAGTTTAAAGGGTGGGATCCTGAACACTGAAGCTTTCTTT	CASSLKGGILNTEAFF
NA	TRBV5-1	once	TRBJ2-3	TGCGCCAGCAGCTGGGTGGGGAGCGGCACAGATACGCAGTATTTT	CASSWVGSGTDTQYF
NA	TRBV29-1	NA	TRBJ1-1	TGCAGCGCGACAGAGAAGACCAACACTGAAGCTTTCTTT	CSATEKTNTEAFF
NA	TRBV6-1	NA	TRBJ1-6	TGTGCCAGCAGTGAATGGAATTCACCCCTCCACTTT	CASSEWNSPLHF
TRBD2	TRBV7-9	few	TRBJ2-3	TGTGCCAGCAGCTTTGGTTCTCTAGCGGTCCTGGATACGCAGTATTTT	CASSFGSLAVLDTQYF
TRBD1	TRBV14	NA	TRBJ1-4	TGTGCCAGCAGCCAAGGGCTCTGGACAGGGAATGAAAAACTGTTTTTT	CASSQGLWTGNEKLFF
TRBD1	TRBV5-1	few	TRBJ2-1	TGCGCCAGCAGCTACGATACTCGACAGGGGTGGAATGAGCAGTTCTTC	CASSYDTRQGWNEQFF
NA	TRBV10-3	few	TRBJ1-2	TGTGCCATCAGGGATACAGGGAACTATGGCTACACCTTC	CAIRDTGNYGYTF
NA	TRBV7-2	few	TRBJ1-5	TGTGCCAGCAGCTTAGGGCAGGGCCATCAGCCCCAGCATTTT	CASSLGQGHQPQHF
NA	TRBV29-1	few	TRBJ2-6	TGCAGCGTTCGGCCCGGGACATCTCCTAGCTCTGGGGCCAACGTCCTGACTTTC	CSVRPGTSPSSGANVLTF
NA	TRBV7-2	few	TRBJ1-1	TGTGCCAGCAGCTTAAGGAGGCAGAACACTGAAGCTTTCTTT	CASSLRRQNTEAFF
NA	TRBV29-1	many	TRBJ2-1	TGCAGCGTCGGACGAAGGGGGAATGAGCAGTTCTTC	CSVGRRGNEQFF
NA	TRBV6-5	NA	TRBJ1-2	TGTGCCAGCAGCCGTGGACAGAGTAACTATGGCTACACCTTC	CASSRGQSNYGYTF
NA	TRBV9	few	TRBJ2-5	TGTGCCAGCAGCGCATACCAAGAGACCCAGTACTTC	CASSAYQETQYF
TRBD1	TRBV29-1	NA	TRBJ1-2	TGCAGCGCCTCCCCGGACAGGGGCTATGGCTACACCTTC	CSASPDRGYGYTF
NA	TRBV19	few	TRBJ1-1	TGTGCCAGTAGTCGGGCAGGCCGGACTGAAGCTTTCTTT	CASSRAGRTEAFF
TRBD1	TRBV29-1	few	TRBJ2-3	TGCAGCACTCGGGACAGTACTAGCACAGATACGCAGTATTTT	CSTRDSTSTDTQYF
NA	TRBV27	few	TRBJ2-7	TGTGCCAGCACCGGGGGTGGGTCCTACGAGCAGTACTTC	CASTGGGSYEQYF
NA	TRBV29-1	NA	TRBJ1-4	TGCAGCGTCCTCTTCAGTGCAACTAATGAAAAACTGTTTTTT	CSVLFSATNEKLFF
TRBD1	TRBV7-6	NA	TRBJ2-5	TGTGCCAGCAGCCGGAACAGGGGGCTGTTTTCTCAAGAGACCCAGTACTTC	CASSRNRGLFSQETQYF
NA	TRBV13	few	TRBJ2-3	TGTGCCAGCAGCCGCCGTAGCACAGATACGCAGTATTTT	CASSRRSTDTQYF
TRBD2	TRBV13	few	TRBJ2-5	TGTGCCAGCAGCTCCACGGGAGGGCCAGAGACCCAGTACTTC	CASSSTGGPETQYF
NA	TRBV30	few	TRBJ1-4	TGTGCCTGGAGTGCGTTCCTTGCAACTAATGAAAAACTGTTTTTT	CAWSAFLATNEKLFF